A single sample is the source of the 21 T cell receptor beta chains below, sequenced in a study of response to subunit inactivated influenza vaccine. TCRdb itself ran the RT-PCR reads through MiXCR, one entry per CDR3 protein. The table lists hundreds of thousands of distinct CDR3 sequences, around a sixth of them singletons, with roughly 10% in the top ten. The specimen was PBMCs from blood, collected approximately 5 days after vaccination. The receptor source for this set is a man in his fifties or sixties who received an inactivated influenza vaccine.

The chain carries TRBV12-3 or TRBV12-4 and TRBJ2-1; 8 nucleotides align to TRBD2. Trimming removed 2 bases from V and 8 bases from J; junction bases left unmatched: 11. This CDR3 is 16 amino acids long. CDR3 sequence: CASSLTGLVTPDEQFF. CDR3 DNA: TGTGCCAGCAGTTTAACGGGACTAGTCACCCCCGATGAGCAGTTCTTC.

This chain links TRBV11-1 with TRBJ2-5, with 13 bases matching TRBD2. CDR3 length: 18 residues. Germline CDR1 reads SGHAT; CDR2 reads FQDESV (reference sequence). The V gene end was trimmed by 4 bases and the J gene end by 2 bases; junction bases not matched to a gene: 10. The DNA for the CDR3 is TGTGCCAGCAGCTCACTAGCGGGGGGGCCGGTGGGACAAGAGACCCAGTACTTC. This encodes CASSSLAGGPVGQETQYF.

Only a few counts were recorded for this clonotype. The CDR3 nucleotides read TGTGCCAGCAGCTTCTTCAGGGGCAATCAGCCCCAGCATTTT. Translation gives CASSFFRGNQPQHF. The chain links TRBV7-2 to TRBJ1-5; D possibly corresponds to TRBD1 (5 bases). Deletions cut 3 bases from V and 2 bases from J, with 8 bases between. The CDR3 is 14 amino acids. Germline V gene lookup returns CDR1 SGHTA and CDR2 FQGNSA.

The J gene is TRBJ1-2, the V gene TRBV4-1; D is ambiguous. Germline values: CDR1 MGHRA, CDR2 YSYEKL. V lost 6 bases to trimming and J lost 1 base, with 9 bases between them. There are 13 residues in the CDR3. This CDR3 is CASSGLFNYGYTF. CDR3 nucleotides: TGCGCCAGCAGTGGACTGTTTAACTATGGCTACACCTTC.

The V gene is TRBV28, the J gene TRBJ2-7, with TRBD1 as a possible D gene (7 bases). This CDR3 spans 15 amino acids. V was shortened by 5 bases and J by 4 bases, with 18 bases between the two germline ends. CDR1 MDHEN and CDR2 SYDVKM come from the germline V gene. This CDR3 reads CASSPLRGTVYEQYF. CDR3 DNA sequence: TGTGCCAGCAGTCCTCTCCGCGGGACAGTGTACGAGCAGTACTTC. The complete variable domain, with remaining parts taken from reference TRBV28 and TRBJ2-7, reads DVKVTQSSRYLVKRTGEKVFLECVQDMDHENMFWYRQDPGLGLRLIYFSYDVKMKEKGDIPEGYSVSREKKERFSLILESASTNQTSMYLCASSPLRGTVYEQYFGPGTRLTVT.

This clonotype was recorded a few times. CDR3 DNA: TGCAACTGGTACAGGGGAGAGGAGCTGTTTTTT. It translates to CNWYRGEELFF. The chain is built from TRBV20-1 and TRBJ2-2; 7 bases agree with TRBD1. CDR3 length: 11 residues. Germline assignment: CDR1 DFQATT and CDR2 SNEGSKA (reference sequence).

The chain joins TRBV5-1 to TRBJ2-5; 10 nucleotides line up with TRBD1. This CDR3 has 17 amino acids. The V and J ends lost 4 bases and 5 bases, in that order; junction bases with no gene match: 14. Germline lookup yields CDR1 SGHRS and CDR2 YFSETQ. CDR3 protein: CASSPLRGTGDIETQYF. In DNA form, the CDR3 reads TGCGCCAGCAGCCCCCTTCGTGGGACAGGGGATATCGAGACCCAGTACTTC.

The table lists this clonotype with a count of one. V usage is TRBV24-1 and J usage is TRBJ2-2, with D possibly matching TRBD1 (6 bases). V was pared by 2 bases and J by 7 bases, with 16 bases between. In germline, CDR1 is KGHDR, CDR2 SFDVKD. CDR3 length equals 16 residues. The CDR3 is CATSDSSDRLVGELFF. The CDR3 DNA follows: TGTGCCACCAGTGATTCCAGCGACAGGCTGGTCGGGGAGCTGTTTTTT.

This clonotype was observed a few times. This sequence joins TRBV29-1 and TRBJ2-3; the match to TRBD2 covers 8 bases. Trimming cost V 1 base and J 2 bases; bases outside gene matches: 5. Per germline, CDR1 SQVTM and CDR2 ANQGSEA. This CDR3 is 15 amino acids long. CDR3 loop: CSVEVFGRATDTQYF. In nucleotides, the CDR3 is TGCAGCGTTGAAGTTTTCGGGAGGGCCACAGATACGCAGTATTTT.

The rearrangement uses TRBV20-1 and TRBJ2-7; D is unclear. CDR3 length: 13 amino acids. The V end lost 1 base, the J end lost 1 base, and 8 bases lay between the germline ends. CDR1 is DFQATT, CDR2 SNEGSKA, per germline (reference sequence). As DNA, the CDR3 is TGCAGTGCTAGAGCGTGGGCGTCCTACGAGCAGTACTTC. It specifies CSARAWASYEQYF.

The chain has TRBV12-3 or TRBV12-4 and TRBJ2-3, with 7 bases aligning to TRBD1. Unmatched junction bases numbered 7, after V lost 7 bases and J lost 6 bases. The CDR3 totals 13 residues. The CDR3 nucleotides read TGTGCCAGCAAGGGGGCCCAGCGGGATACGCAGTATTTT. Residues: CASKGAQRDTQYF.

The chain employs TRBV10-3 and TRBJ2-7, with a weak D call TRBD1 (5 bases). The CDR3 spans 17 residues. V was pared by 5 bases and J by 3 bases, with 23 bases between. CDR1 is ENHRY and CDR2 is SYGVKD in the germline V gene. The CDR3 loop reads CAISQEYRGGHDYEQYF. CDR3 bases: TGTGCCATCAGTCAGGAGTATAGGGGTGGCCACGACTACGAGCAGTACTTC.

J is TRBJ2-1 and V is TRBV11-2; either TRBD1 or TRBD2 may fit D (6 bases each). Trimming left V 2 bases short and J 0 bases short, with 14 bases between. The CDR3 extends over 17 amino acids. From germline, CDR1 is SGHAT and CDR2 FQNNGV. The CDR3 loop reads CASSLSFGGSSYNEQFF. The CDR3, as DNA: TGTGCCAGCAGCTTATCTTTCGGGGGCAGCTCCTACAATGAGCAGTTCTTC.

V usage is TRBV6-1 and J usage is TRBJ1-6; a weak D match, TRBD1 (6 bases). CDR1 MNHNS and CDR2 SASEGT come from the germline V gene. V was shortened by 6 bases and J by 5 bases, with 23 bases between the two germline ends. This CDR3 contains 18 residues. The CDR3 coding sequence is TGTGCCAGCAGGCCAGACCCGGGACACTCCTTTCATAATTCACCCCTCCACTTT. This codes for CASRPDPGHSFHNSPLHF.

Many counts were recorded for this clonotype. The gene calls are TRBV4-2 and TRBJ2-7; D is ambiguous. Germline assignment: CDR1 LGHNA and CDR2 YNFKEQ. The CDR3 has 15 amino acids. With 3 bases removed from V and 3 bases from J, the gap between germline ends came to 15 bases. CDR3 sequence: CASSHEVDTFYEQYF. The CDR3 nucleotides are TGTGCCAGCAGCCACGAAGTTGACACTTTCTACGAGCAGTACTTC.

The rearrangement uses TRBV28 and TRBJ1-1; 8 bases align to TRBD1. This CDR3 spans 13 amino acids. V lost 10 bases, J lost 3 bases, and 7 bases stayed unmatched. Per germline, CDR1 MDHEN and CDR2 SYDVKM. This chain's CDR3 is CAISRGQDTEAFF. CDR3 coding DNA: TGTGCCATATCCAGGGGGCAGGACACTGAAGCTTTCTTT. The variable domain in full, completed from reference TRBV28 and TRBJ1-1, reads DVKVTQSSRYLVKRTGEKVFLECVQDMDHENMFWYRQDPGLGLRLIYFSYDVKMKEKGDIPEGYSVSREKKERFSLILESASTNQTSMYLCAISRGQDTEAFFGQGTRLTVV.

As for this clonotype: A much bigger clone sits one base away, suggesting this may be a read error. The chain links TRBV12-3 or TRBV12-4 to TRBJ2-7, with D hard to call. The CDR3 contains 14 residues. V was cut by 3 bases and J by 6 bases, with 15 bases left in between. The CDR3 here is CASSLGRANCEQYF. In nucleotides, the CDR3 is TGTGCCAGCAGTTTGGGCCGGGCGAACTGCGAGCAGTACTTC.

In its sample, this clonotype was seen a few times. This rearrangement joins TRBV28 to TRBJ2-3; 11 bases fit TRBD2. Looked up from germline, CDR1 is MDHEN and CDR2 is SYDVKM. This CDR3 region has 17 residues. The ends lost 4 bases at V and 0 bases at J; junction bases unmatched: 6. The CDR3 sequence is CASSSASGGRSTDTQYF. The CDR3 DNA is TGTGCCAGCAGTTCGGCTAGCGGGGGGCGAAGCACAGATACGCAGTATTTT. The full variable domain, rest sourced from reference TRBV28 and TRBJ2-3, is DVKVTQSSRYLVKRTGEKVFLECVQDMDHENMFWYRQDPGLGLRLIYFSYDVKMKEKGDIPEGYSVSREKKERFSLILESASTNQTSMYLCASSSASGGRSTDTQYFGPGTRLTVL.

The J gene is TRBJ2-7, the V gene TRBV15; 9 bases match TRBD2. With V trimmed by 5 bases and J by 4 bases, 6 bases remained unmatched. The CDR3 is 14 amino acids. The germline V gene has CDR1 LNHNV and CDR2 YYDKDF (reference sequence). CDR3 DNA sequence: TGTGCCACCAGCCGGACTAGCGAGGGGTACGAGCAGTACTTC. Its translation: CATSRTSEGYEQYF.

This chain connects TRBV5-6 to TRBJ2-5, with TRBD2 as a possible D gene (6 bases). This CDR3 comprises 14 residues. Germline V gene lookup returns CDR1 SGHDT and CDR2 YYEEEE. V was trimmed by 4 bases and J by 2 bases, leaving 12 bases between them. The CDR3 region has the DNA TGTGCCAGCAGCCCGCGGGGCTCACAAGAGACCCAGTACTTC. It codes for CASSPRGSQETQYF.

In this sample, this clonotype turned up a few times. A much larger clone is a single base away; this may be a read error. The rearrangement uses TRBV27 and TRBJ2-2, with D unresolved. Germline V gene data show CDR1 as MNHEY and CDR2 as SMNVEV (reference sequence). The V and J ends lost 3 bases and 4 bases respectively, with 6 bases between them. The CDR3 totals 13 residues. CDR3 in amino acids: CASSLWVTGELFF. CDR3 in DNA: TGTGCCAGCAGTTTGTGGGTCACCGGGGAGCTGTTTTTT.